Below, one T cell receptor beta chain is given with its context. Its cognate antigen is unknown. Stated time point: new active TB diagnosis, blood taken before or within 7 days of starting treatment. These data are taken from a study of T cells in tuberculosis. Study-level points and caveats: Active tuberculosis alpha repertoires lay closer to GMM-specific TCRs than controls'. A GMM-specific repertoire classifier reached approximately 90% accuracy, AUROC 0.90.

Germline V lookup: CDR1 SGHRS, CDR2 YFSETQ. The CDR3 contains 13 residues. V was cut by 0 bases and J by 7 bases, with 10 bases left in between. TCRdb keeps only in-frame clones here, not all; method: immunoSEQ multiplex PCR. The table has roughly 34,000 clones, roughly nine tenths seen once. The chain carries TRBV5-1 and TRBJ1-2, with D unclear. The sample consisted of PBMCs, taken at tuberculosis diagnosis. The sequence was obtained from an adult with tuberculosis. The CDR3 is CASSLVGLSGYTF. As DNA, the CDR3 is TGCGCCAGCAGCTTGGTTGGGCTTAGTGGCTACACCTTC.